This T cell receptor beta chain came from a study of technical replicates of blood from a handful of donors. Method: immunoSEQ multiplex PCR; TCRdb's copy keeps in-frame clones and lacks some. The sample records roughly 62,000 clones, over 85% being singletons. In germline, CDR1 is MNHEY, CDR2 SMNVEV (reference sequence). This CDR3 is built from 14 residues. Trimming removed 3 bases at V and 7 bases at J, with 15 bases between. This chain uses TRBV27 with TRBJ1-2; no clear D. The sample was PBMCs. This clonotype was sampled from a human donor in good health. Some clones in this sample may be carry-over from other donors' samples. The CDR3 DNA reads TGTGCCAGCAGTTTTTTGGAGGGCCTCGGTGGCTACACCTTC. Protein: CASSFLEGLGGYTF.